This T cell receptor beta chain was sequenced in a study of shared clonotypes between healthy human individuals. Study outcomes and limitations: Donor scarcity curtailed the genetic and exposure-history diversity represented herein.

Germline assignment: CDR1 MDHEN and CDR2 SYDVKM. This CDR3 spans 13 amino acids. V lost 5 bases and J lost 7, with 15 bases in between. TCRdb keeps only in-frame clones here, not all; method: immunoSEQ multiplex PCR. The repertoire consists of over a million clones, with more than 75% occurring once and the leading ten covering under 0.6%. This clone came up a few times. Its antigen is unknown. This sequence joins TRBV28 and TRBJ2-7; D gene ambiguous. The sample taken for sequencing was memory CD4+ T cells from PBMCs. Subset described: CD45RA-negative fraction. The TCR was taken from a man between 18 and 29 years old in good health. Some clones in this sample may be carry-over from other donors' samples. In nucleotides, the CDR3 is TGTGCCAGCAGTCGGGCAGGCTTGGAGGAGCAGTACTTC. Residues: CASSRAGLEEQYF.